This TCR beta chain originates from a study of T cells in Graves' hyperthyroidism and ophthalmopathy (dated by TCRdb to between 2019 and 2020). Context from the whole study: Peripheral blood samples were taken at the time of initial diagnosis, prior to any treatment. To identify TCR V-J signatures that set the groups apart, the researchers used a discovery cohort of about a hundred patients, made up of fewer than 50 with Graves' ophthalmopathy and about 60 with stable Graves' hyperthyroidism. An independent validation cohort of some 18 hyperthyroidism patients and roughly 16 patients who later progressed to ophthalmopathy tested prospective prediction of ophthalmopathy. The 90 to 100 discovery patients were randomly split 7:3 into training and test sets. The study also compared thyroid tissue and blood T-cell repertoires from over 5 Graves' hyperthyroidism patients. After blood sampling, hyperthyroidism patients were treated with methimazole at a starting dose of 30 mg daily, and ophthalmopathy patients were treated with high-dose intravenous methylprednisolone. The paper reports TCR Vbeta CDR3 sequencing of approximately 140 peripheral blood samples: under 45 ophthalmopathy, about 75 hyperthyroidism and approximately 17 progressor patients.

This clonotype has ten or more counts. Its antigen has not been determined. No much larger clonotype is one base removed from it; base qualities were not supplied. Hyperthyroidism patients were newly diagnosed, had a disease duration of under 2 months, and were aged 18 to 65 years. The study excluded patients with uncontrolled infections, other autoimmune diseases, pregnancy or lactation. Diagnoses were based on clinical symptoms, serum thyroxine and TRAb, thyroid ultrasound and orbital computed tomography. Blood from progressor patients was drawn when they were first diagnosed with hyperthyroidism, before any ophthalmopathy symptoms appeared. Ficoll-Paque density gradient centrifugation was used to isolate PBMCs from about 10 ml of fresh peripheral blood. Patients classed as progressors first received a Graves' hyperthyroidism diagnosis and then went on to develop ophthalmopathy during follow-up. Total RNA was extracted with Trizol reagent, and quality was checked on an Agilent 2100 Bioanalyzer.

Broader findings and caveats from the paper: Ophthalmopathy was separated from stable hyperthyroidism by a 13 V-J signature model, with around 90% sensitivity and about 81% specificity obtained in cross-validation and 80%/75% obtained in testing. No statistical method was used to fix the sample size in advance, and group allocation was not hidden from the investigators. During validation, the model predicted progression to ophthalmopathy a median of around 6 months ahead of onset, with almost 71% sensitivity and roughly 75% specificity. Most expanded thyroid clonotypes (frequency above 0.001) were also detected in blood, a finding suggesting that blood repertoires may reflect thyroid immune responses.

TCR beta CDR3 regions were amplified from RNA transcripts. The TCR CDR3 was subjected to a first round of RT-PCR using the HTBI primer set and the Qiagen OneStep RT-PCR kit. A second multiplex PCR round built the libraries, followed by size selection and purification. The libraries were sequenced on an Illumina HiSeq2000 using paired-end 100 bp reads. The source study handled its data this way. Raw data were processed with SOAPnuke, discarding reads with adapters, uncalled bases, mean Phred below 15, or no exact constant-primer or identifier match. High-quality paired reads were merged using COPE v1.2.5, and each unique nucleotide sequence was defined as a clonotype. MiTCR v1.1 was used to align clonotypes to the IMGT TRBV, TRBD and TRBJ reference segments. The analysis was restricted to V-J combinations with a frequency above 0.0001, which together covered 98% to 99.2% of the repertoires. The TCS score was defined as F50 (clonal expansion) divided by E x V (chaos), with BLOSUM62-based TCRdist calculated between CDR3 peptides within each V-J. Welch's t-statistics and random forest reduced just over 500 V-J features to about 13, which were used in a naive Bayes classifier (R e1071). TCRdb applied fastp at Q25 and MiXCR to the public reads, then kept only in-frame beta chains. Every CDR3 protein is listed once, alongside the most common genes and DNA of its rows. None of the V and J calls come from the authors' own analysis; TCRdb made them. In this sample the table shows under 300,000 distinct CDR3 sequences, 13% of which occur a single time. Approximately 8.6% of the sample is held by the ten biggest clonotypes.

V is pared back by 1 base and J by 6 bases, with 7 bases lying between the germline termini. The CDR3 measures 12 amino acids from cysteine to phenylalanine. Here the CDR3 DNA is all that survives: 36 bases in frame from base 1. For CDR1 and CDR2, the germline V gene lists SGHVS and FQNEAQ. The TCR comes from a young woman with Graves' hyperthyroidism that later progressed to Graves' ophthalmopathy. The V and J segments used are TRBV7-8 and TRBJ2-7; the D region possibly corresponds to TRBD2 (5 bases align). Sequenced input: blood. The bases are TGTGCCAGCAGCTTAGATGAGGGCGAGCAGTACTTC. The translation is CASSLDEGEQYF.